This TCR beta chain emerged from a study of beta chain features in type 1 diabetes. The overall study: Patients shared similar age, gender and cell yields with healthy donors.

The V segment lost 6 bases and the J segment 8 bases; nucleotides outside the gene matches: 8. This CDR3 is built from 15 residues. Germline CDR1 is MNHEY and CDR2 is SVGAGI. Overall study results and limits: Researchers caution that PCR might favor shorter templates, equally among patients and controls. In every one of the four CD4+ subsets, TCRB CDR3s were moderately but significantly shorter in Type 1 diabetes patients.

Averaging about 116 mL, one heparinised blood draw came from each individual donor. Sorted populations were all over 98% pure. The study reverse transcribed the entire isolated RNA, so it sequenced expressed TCRB transcripts. The protocol was immunoSEQ multiplex PCR, while the TCRdb copy is restricted to in-frame clones and leaves out a portion. The sample has under 300,000 clones, about 23% seen once; the top ten hold around 0.013%. This clone has just one count. Its target is unknown. The sequence derives from a woman in her twenties or thirties with type 1 diabetes. The chain joins TRBV6-5 to TRBJ2-1; 12 positions match TRBD2. Sequencing used naive CD4+ T cells from blood. The CDR3, as DNA: TGTGCCAGCAGCTTTACTAGCGGGAGGTTCTATGAGCAGTTCTTC. This sequence encodes CASSFTSGRFYEQFF.